The 19 T cell receptor beta chains given below trace back to one sample, sequenced in a study of blood T cell repertoires in COVID-19. Only in-frame clones appear in the TCRdb table, and some are missing; sequencing was by immunoSEQ multiplex PCR. The table lists approximately 110,000 clones, approximately 70% of them singletons. Input material: peripheral blood. Receptors were obtained from a man aged 80 or over with acute or convalescent COVID-19.

This clone was seen only once. The chain carries TRBV28 and TRBJ1-1; 9 bases are a match to TRBD1. This CDR3 is built from 15 residues. Per the germline V gene, CDR1 is MDHEN and CDR2 is SYDVKM. The V segment lost 5 bases and the J segment 0 bases; nucleotides outside the gene matches: 4. The CDR3 loop is CASSAGTGMNTEAFF. As DNA, the CDR3 is TGTGCCAGCAGTGCCGGGACAGGGATGAACACTGAAGCTTTCTTT.

In its sample, this clone was seen once. The chain combines TRBV7-2 with TRBJ2-4, with D tentatively TRBD2 (6 bases). Trimming left V 5 bases short and J 9 bases short, with 17 bases between. The CDR3 covers 14 residues. Per germline, CDR1 SGHTA and CDR2 FQGNSA. The CDR3 loop reads CASSPLARLGIQYF. CDR3 coding DNA: TGTGCCAGCAGCCCGCTAGCGAGGTTGGGCATTCAGTACTTC.

The chain links TRBV11-3 to TRBJ2-1; D might be TRBD2 (6 bases). In germline, CDR1 is SGHNT, CDR2 YENEEA. Trimming pared 5 bases from V and 9 bases from J, leaving 11 bases between. The CDR3 covers 12 residues. The CDR3 DNA reads TGTGCCAGCAGCCCCTCAGCGGGTGAGCAGTTCTTC. This codes for CASSPSAGEQFF.

V and J are TRBV5-1 and TRBJ1-1; TRBD1 matches at 7 bases. The germline V gene has CDR1 SGHRS and CDR2 YFSETQ. V lost 4 bases to trimming and J lost 1 base; unmatched junction nucleotides: 4. The CDR3 consists of 14 residues. The CDR3 region has the DNA TGCGCCAGCAGCGAGACAGGGCGGAACACTGAAGCTTTCTTT. It codes for CASSETGRNTEAFF.

This chain's CDR3 is CASSYGPLTDTQYF. CDR3 sequence (DNA): TGTGCCAGCAGTTATGGCCCTCTCACAGATACGCAGTATTTT. The V and J genes are TRBV6-1 and TRBJ2-3; D is uncertain. The length of the CDR3 is 14 residues. The V and J ends lost 5 bases and 2 bases respectively, with 11 bases between them. The germline gives CDR1 MNHNS, CDR2 SASEGT.

This sequence joins TRBV29-1 and TRBJ2-3; 13 nucleotides agree with TRBD2. V gave up 8 bases and J gave up 4 bases; unmatched junction bases: 9. The CDR3 covers 15 residues. In germline, CDR1 is SQVTM, CDR2 ANQGSEA. The DNA of the CDR3 is TGCAGCTCCCCCGGGACTAGCGGGACCCCAGATACGCAGTATTTT. This translates into CSSPGTSGTPDTQYF.

J is TRBJ1-5 and V is TRBV19; 7 bases map to TRBD1. The junction had 5 bases not matched to a gene; V was cut back by 6 bases and J by 3 bases. The CDR3 length is 14 residues. The germline CDR1 and CDR2 sequences are LNHDA and SQIVND (reference sequence). In DNA form, the CDR3 reads TGTGCCAGTAGGATGGGACAGTTCAATCAGCCCCAGCATTTT. Translation gives CASRMGQFNQPQHF. The full variable domain, its missing parts supplied by reference TRBV19 and TRBJ1-5, is DGGITQSPKYLFRKEGQNVTLSCEQNLNHDAMYWYRQDPGQGLRLIYYSQIVNDFQKGDIAEGYSVSREKKESFPLTVTSAQKNPTAFYLCASRMGQFNQPQHFGDGTRLSIL.

The chain links TRBV7-6 to TRBJ2-5; TRBD2 matches 10 bases. CDR1 and CDR2 (germline): SGHVS, FNYEAQ. Trimming at V came to 5 bases and at J to 3 bases, leaving 12 bases not matched to a gene. The CDR3 runs 17 residues. CDR3 DNA: TGTGCCAGCAGCGCGAGCGGGGGGGGGTTTAAAAAAGAGACCCAGTACTTC. Amino acids: CASSASGGGFKKETQYF.

This clone turned up a few times. The genes are TRBV11-2 and TRBJ2-4; D uncertain. V gave up 2 bases and J gave up 0 bases, with 8 bases separating them. The germline gives CDR1 SGHAT, CDR2 FQNNGV. The CDR3 is made up of 15 amino acids. The CDR3 region is CASSLSSGAKNIQYF. In DNA form, the CDR3 reads TGTGCCAGCAGCTTAAGCTCGGGAGCCAAAAACATTCAGTACTTC.

V gene TRBV19 combines with J gene TRBJ1-1; 9 bases align to TRBD1. The CDR3 spans 14 residues. Germline CDR1 reads LNHDA; CDR2 reads SQIVND (reference sequence). With V trimmed by 7 bases and J by 5 bases, 8 bases remained unmatched. The CDR3 bases are TGTGCCAGTAAAACAGGGGGCGGTTGGACTGAAGCTTTCTTT. Translated, it gives CASKTGGGWTEAFF.

The V and J genes are TRBV4-3 and TRBJ1-1; 7 positions agree with TRBD1. CDR1 LGHNA and CDR2 YSLEER come from the germline V gene. J lost 0 bases, V lost 0 bases, and 1 base had no gene match. This CDR3 region has 15 residues. The CDR3 bases are TGCGCCAGCAGCCAAGAAGGGGGCATGAACACTGAAGCTTTCTTT. Its translation: CASSQEGGMNTEAFF.

This clone appeared a few times. The chain employs TRBV7-9 and TRBJ1-4; D gene ambiguous. With 2 bases removed from V and 7 bases from J, the gap between germline ends came to 8 bases. The CDR3 covers 13 residues. The germline V gene has CDR1 SEHNR and CDR2 FQNEAQ (reference sequence). The CDR3: CASSLYGSEKLFF. Written as DNA, the CDR3 is TGTGCCAGCAGCTTATATGGGAGTGAAAAACTGTTTTTT.

V is TRBV6-5 and J is TRBJ2-7; TRBD1 agrees at 10 bases. This CDR3 spans 15 amino acids. The V gene end was trimmed by 4 bases and the J gene end by 2 bases; junction bases not matched to a gene: 5. Germline V lookup: CDR1 MNHEY, CDR2 SVGAGI. For the CDR3, the DNA is TGTGCCAGCAGTTTTCGGGACAGGGGCACCTACGAGCAGTACTTC. Amino acid sequence: CASSFRDRGTYEQYF.

This chain connects TRBV9 to TRBJ1-3, with TRBD1 identical over 10 bases. The CDR3 consists of 18 residues. The V gene end was trimmed by 0 bases and the J gene end by 0 bases; junction bases not matched to a gene: 6. CDR1 and CDR2 from the germline V gene are SGDLS and YYNGEE. CDR3 sequence reads: CASSVEGTGVGSGNTIYF. CDR3 coding DNA: TGTGCCAGCAGCGTAGAGGGGACAGGGGTCGGCTCTGGAAACACCATATATTTT.

This clone was counted many times. The chain recombines TRBV4-3 with TRBJ2-5, with TRBD2 matching over 8 bases. The CDR3 runs 15 residues. Germline CDR1 reads LGHNA; CDR2 reads YSLEER. Trimming cost V 3 bases and J 4 bases; bases outside gene matches: 7. CDR3 nucleotide sequence: TGCGCCAGCAGCCAGGGAGCGGGAGTCGCAGAGACCCAGTACTTC. The encoded protein is CASSQGAGVAETQYF.

This clone came up a few times. The chain employs TRBV27 and TRBJ2-7; 9 bases align to TRBD1. V lost 4 bases, J lost 3 bases, and 10 bases stayed unmatched. Germline-derived CDR1 and CDR2 are MNHEY and SMNVEV (reference sequence). This CDR3 spans 16 amino acids. For the CDR3, the DNA is TGTGCCAGCAGTTCAACTGGGACAGGGACGGACTACGAGCAGTACTTC. Translating it yields CASSSTGTGTDYEQYF.

This clone was counted between two and nine times. The chain's CDR3 is CASSQFSGYEQYF. CDR3 coding DNA: TGTGCCAGCAGCCAATTTAGCGGCTACGAGCAGTACTTC. The V and J genes are TRBV3-1 (or the pseudogene TRBV3-2) and TRBJ2-7; TRBD2 might be the D (6 bases). The CDR3 runs to 13 residues. Germline V gene lookup returns CDR1 LGHDT and CDR2 YNNKEL (reference sequence). Trimming pared 2 bases from V and 3 bases from J, leaving 8 bases between.

The chain employs TRBV5-6 and TRBJ2-3, with a weak D call TRBD1 (6 bases). Germline CDR1 and CDR2: SGHDT and YYEEEE. CDR3 length: 16 amino acids. Trimming removed 3 bases from V and 0 bases from J, with 14 bases in between. Here the CDR3 DNA reads TGTGCCAGCAGCTCGCGGATTACAGGGAGCACAGATACGCAGTATTTT. Protein product: CASSSRITGSTDTQYF.

J is TRBJ2-1 and V is TRBV5-1, with 7 bases that match TRBD1. CDR1 SGHRS and CDR2 YFSETQ come from the germline V gene. CDR3 length equals 15 residues. The ends lost 0 bases at V and 3 bases at J; junction bases unmatched: 3. This CDR3 reads CASSLGQGVYNEQFF. The CDR3 DNA follows: TGCGCCAGCAGCTTGGGACAGGGTGTCTACAATGAGCAGTTCTTC.